The 11 T cell receptor beta chains reported below all come from one sample, sequenced in a study of Graves' ophthalmopathy and Graves' hyperthyroidism. RNA transcripts served as template for amplifying TCR beta CDR3 sequences. Investigators did first-round RT-PCR with HTBI primers, then second-round multiplex PCR. TCRdb reprocessed the multiplex PCR reads via MiXCR and lists one record per CDR3 protein. Of 560,000 or so distinct CDR3 sequences listed, under 45% were seen once; the top ten hold around 4%. Specimen: peripheral blood or thyroid tissue (not recorded which). Receptor source: an adult man with Graves' hyperthyroidism.

This clonotype was counted many times. The V gene is TRBV2, the J gene TRBJ2-5; 8 bases agree with TRBD2. Germline lookup yields CDR1 SNHLY and CDR2 FYNNEI. V lost 8 bases to trimming and J lost 5 bases; unmatched junction nucleotides: 19. This CDR3 has 17 amino acids. CDR3 sequence: CASHGNPGTSARETQYF. In nucleotides, the CDR3 is TGTGCCAGCCACGGGAACCCCGGGACTAGTGCCCGGGAGACCCAGTACTTC.

The CDR3 nucleotides read TGCAGCGTTAGGTGGGGGACAGGGCGAGCGCAGTTCTTC. Translating gives CSVRWGTGRAQFF. This chain uses TRBV29-1 with TRBJ2-7, with TRBD1 identical over 9 bases. The J call is in doubt because the DNA end fits TRBJ2-1 better. CDR1 is SQVTM, CDR2 ANQGSEA, per germline. This CDR3 is 13 amino acids long.

Points on this clonotype: This may stem from a read error, because a much larger clone lies one nucleotide away. This chain uses TRBV9 with TRBJ2-2; a possible D gene is TRBD2 (5 bases). Germline V gives CDR1 SGDLS, CDR2 YYNGEE. CDR3 size: 15 residues. In nucleotides, the CDR3 is TGTGCCAGCAGTTTTGGGAGTGCGAACACCGGGGAGCTGCTTTTT. This translates into CASSFGSANTGELLF.

The chain combines TRBV11-1 with TRBJ2-7; 8 nucleotides align to TRBD2. The last part of the DNA fits TRBJ2-1 better; the J call may be wrong. This CDR3 is 15 amino acids long. The germline V gene has CDR1 SGHAT and CDR2 FQDESV (reference sequence). In nucleotides, the CDR3 is TGTGCCAGCAGCTTAAGCGGGAGTGGCGACAATGAGCAGTTCTTC. This encodes CASSLSGSGDNEQFF.

This sequence joins TRBV7-2 and TRBJ1-2; the D is unclear. The germline V gene encodes CDR1 SGHTA and CDR2 FQGNSA. Trimming pared 6 bases from V and 2 bases from J, leaving 10 bases between. The CDR3 runs 13 residues. CDR3 region: CASSFGVNYGYTF. Written as DNA, the CDR3 is TGTGCCAGCAGTTTCGGAGTAAACTATGGCTACACCTTC.

V gene TRBV29-1 combines with J gene TRBJ2-1; no clear D. CDR3 length: 13 amino acids. Germline values: CDR1 SQVTM, CDR2 ANQGSEA. V shed 2 bases and J shed 6 bases, with 11 bases lying between them. Written as DNA, the CDR3 is TGCAGCGTTGAACTGGGGTTCAGCAATGAGCAGTTCTTC. Translation gives CSVELGFSNEQFF.

This clonotype was seen repeatedly, ten times or more. The rearrangement joins TRBV7-2 to TRBJ2-2; 8 bases are a match to TRBD1. CDR3 length: 15 residues. V was clipped by 4 bases and J by 4 bases; unmatched bases: 5. The germline CDR1 and CDR2 sequences are SGHTA and FQGNSA. CDR3 in amino acids: CASSSRTGTTGELFF. The CDR3 coding sequence is TGTGCCAGCAGCTCTAGGACAGGGACCACCGGGGAGCTGTTTTTT.

The genes are TRBV7-2 and TRBJ1-2, with TRBD1 matching 7 bases. CDR3 size: 11 residues. Trimming took 4 bases from V and 10 from J; bases not matched to a gene: 3. CDR1 SGHTA and CDR2 FQGNSA come from the germline V gene. The CDR3 loop reads CASSSGGDYTF. CDR3 DNA sequence: TGTGCCAGCAGCTCAGGGGGAGACTACACCTTC.

V usage is TRBV4-1 and J usage is TRBJ2-5; either TRBD1 or TRBD2 may fit D (7 bases each). This CDR3 is 15 amino acids long. Germline V CDR1 and CDR2: MGHRA, YSYEKL. V shed 10 bases and J shed 1 base, with 19 bases lying between them. CDR3 in DNA: TGCGCCACGAGCAGGGGGGGAACCTTCCAAGAGACCCAGTACTTC. Translation: CATSRGGTFQETQYF.

V gene TRBV6-5 combines with J gene TRBJ2-7; maybe TRBD2 (5 bases). The DNA matches TRBJ2-1 better at its end, which makes the J call doubtful. Per germline, CDR1 MNHEY and CDR2 SVGAGI. This CDR3 region has 13 residues. As DNA, the CDR3 is TGTGCCAGCAGTTACGCTAGCCGCAATGAGCAGTTCTTC. Translating it yields CASSYASRNEQFF.

Ten or more counts support this clonotype. The V gene is TRBV20-1, the J gene TRBJ1-5; no clear D. CDR3 length: 14 residues. Trimming took off 5 bases at V and 3 bases at J, with 14 bases between the two ends. Germline CDR1 and CDR2: DFQATT and SNEGSKA (reference sequence). In nucleotides, the CDR3 is TGCAGTGCTGGCGCCCGGTCAGACAATCAGCCCCAGCATTTT. This encodes CSAGARSDNQPQHF.